A selection of T cell receptor beta chains follows, all from one sample in a study of T-cell memory formation after mild COVID-19. TCRdb re-called the 5' RACE reads through MiXCR, storing one row per CDR3 protein. The sample has 150,000 to 200,000 distinct CDR3 sequences; 9.5% to 13% are singletons. The sequencing input was PBMCs or a T cell subset sorted from them (not recorded which). The source is a man between 18 and 29 years old who had mild COVID-19 (a few samples of this study predate the infection). Cell type and time point are not known. Each CDR3 is given with its conserved first and last residue. Not every row has a clone size; where given, it reads once, few, many or a size class.

TRBJ2-1 | - | TRBV6-5 | CASTLAGGSEQFF
TRBJ2-5 | - | TRBV7-8 | CASSAYLAGRETQYF
TRBJ2-3 | - | TRBV7-8 | CASSPPGLAGAGTDTQYF
TRBJ2-1 | once | TRBV7-8 | CASSFQDRGRGRYPYNEQFF
TRBJ2-2 | few | TRBV28 | CASSLRTGWTGELFF
TRBJ1-2 | - | TRBV20-1 | CSAGQGSVGYGYTF
TRBJ1-1 | many | TRBV5-1 | CASSSMGYTEAFF
TRBJ2-7 | many | TRBV20-1 | CSARGRIYEQYF
TRBJ2-7 | few | TRBV5-1 | CASSLGSLEQYF
TRBJ2-4 | few | TRBV7-9 | CASSLDRDRGGQRKNIQYF
TRBJ1-6 | - | TRBV12-3/TRBV12-4 | CASSSPHSPLHF
TRBJ2-4 | few | TRBV12-3/TRBV12-4 | CASSFQGGVGIQYF
TRBJ1-1 | medium-sized | TRBV20-1 | CSAGRGDTEAFF
TRBJ2-1 | - | TRBV15 | CATSRDTRLNEQFF
TRBJ1-5 | few | TRBV20-1 | CSAGDVALGNQPQHF
TRBJ1-2 | few | TRBV10-3 | CAISVVVGGGDGYTF
TRBJ2-5 | few | TRBV4-3 | CASSQELPLAGVETQYF
TRBJ2-3 | few | TRBV5-1 | CASSLEDATDTQYF
TRBJ2-1 | few | TRBV20-1 | CSARDFRTSGTDEQFF
TRBJ2-3 | many | TRBV6-5 | CASSPGQGAGTDTQYF
TRBJ2-5 | - | TRBV11-2 | CASRNPGGQETQYF
TRBJ2-7 | few | TRBV12-3/TRBV12-4 | CASSPTGIAYEQYF
TRBJ1-2 | many | TRBV5-1 | CASSDRDRERYGYTF
TRBJ2-1 | - | TRBV5-1 | CASSLDVSALAFF
TRBJ2-7 | many | TRBV12-3/TRBV12-4 | CASLGPSYEQYF
TRBJ2-5 | few | TRBV12-3/TRBV12-4 | CASSLGSGTQYF
TRBJ2-3 | once | TRBV2 | CASSEGTETYTDTQYF
TRBJ2-7 | few | TRBV6-5 | CASSLRWTGNPLNAGQYF
TRBJ2-5 | many | TRBV7-2 | CASSRPEGLPRAQYF
TRBJ1-5 | - | TRBV7-2 | CASSLGTGQGNQPQHF
TRBJ1-2 | - | TRBV7-2 | CASSLGLRNYGYTF
TRBJ1-1 | few | TRBV7-2 | CASSKGLGGTEAFF
TRBJ2-3 | - | TRBV7-9 | CASSVSGATDTQYF
TRBJ1-5 | few | TRBV7-2 | CASSEGSTSNQPQHF
TRBJ1-1 | few | TRBV10-3 | CATGQGNTEAFF
TRBJ2-3 | - | TRBV5-1 | CASSFLSGGSTDTQYF
TRBJ2-6 | few | TRBV7-2 | CASSLWVSGANVLTF
TRBJ1-2 | - | TRBV20-1 | CSARGGNAGLNYGYTF
TRBJ2-4 | few | TRBV7-8 | CASSLALAGVGTKNIQYF
TRBJ1-4 | few | TRBV10-2 | CASRDTTTNEKLFF
TRBJ2-3 | - | TRBV10-3 | CAMGTRSTDTQYF
TRBJ2-3 | - | TRBV15 | CATSRDKAGATDTQYF
TRBJ1-5 | few | TRBV7-9 | CASSHAGNNQPQHF
TRBJ2-5 | many | TRBV7-3 | CASSPTGVQETQYF
TRBJ2-3 | - | TRBV7-3 | CASSFASTSTDTQYF
TRBJ1-5 | many | TRBV7-2 | CASSIRGDQPQHF
TRBJ1-6 | once | TRBV12-5 | CASGLASGTGGNSPLHF
TRBJ1-3 | few | TRBV29-1 | CSVEADRSRGNTIYF
TRBJ2-5 | many | TRBV10-3 | CAISGGLYQETQYF
TRBJ2-1 | - | TRBV9 | CASSVVIGDHNEQFF
TRBJ1-4 | few | TRBV18 | CASSRSNRDNEKLFF
TRBJ1-2 | - | TRBV12-3/TRBV12-4 | CASSPPQGSYTF
TRBJ2-1 | few | TRBV6-5 | CASSYSAGSYNEQFF
TRBJ2-7 | many | TRBV2 | CASRAGTRGYEQYF
TRBJ1-4 | few | TRBV6-5 | CASSYDFNEKLFF
TRBJ2-2 | - | TRBV5-1 | CASSAGQKNTGELFF
TRBJ1-5 | - | TRBV5-1 | CASRLDRENQPQHF
TRBJ2-5 | - | TRBV7-9 | CASSTGTRGVYF
TRBJ1-5 | - | TRBV4-3 | CASSQSVHQPQHF
TRBJ2-3 | few | TRBV12-3/TRBV12-4 | CASSLGLEDTQYF